One and the same sample provided the 19 T cell receptor beta chains below, sequenced in a study of vaccination and CD4 T cells after COVID-19. Treatment denoted: roughly 10-day PBMC culture with coronavirus spike peptide pools or control peptides (ViraFEST assay). The Oncomine TCR Beta short-read assay was applied to DNA of cultured CD4+ T cells. TCRdb itself ran the PCR reads through MiXCR, one entry per CDR3 protein. Among about 24,000 distinct CDR3 sequences listed, about half were seen once. Their cognate antigens are unknown. The sequenced sample was CD4+ T cells from blood, cultured in vitro. These TCRs come from a human donor who had recovered from COVID-19.

This chain joins TRBV7-2 and TRBJ2-3; no definite D call. The CDR3 loop spans 14 amino acids. Trimming stripped 1 base from V and 3 bases from J, with 8 bases between. In germline, CDR1 is SGHTA, CDR2 FQGNSA. CDR3 DNA sequence: TGTGCCAGCAGCTTAGGGGTGACGACAGATACGCAGTATTTT. Its protein product is CASSLGVTTDTQYF.

The rearrangement links TRBV19 to TRBJ2-2, with D maybe TRBD2 (6 bases). CDR1 and CDR2 (germline): LNHDA, SQIVND (reference sequence). The V gene lost 3 bases and the J gene lost 7 bases, with 15 bases spanning the gap. The CDR3 has 15 residues. The CDR3 sequence is CASSIAGGVGGELFF. CDR3 nucleotide sequence: TGTGCCAGTAGTATCGCTGGAGGGGTGGGCGGGGAGCTGTTTTTT.

The CDR3 DNA follows: TGTGCCAGCAGTATCGACAGAGGGGAATATAATTCACCCCTCCACTTT. It specifies CASSIDRGEYNSPLHF. The chain joins TRBV2 to TRBJ1-6; a weak D match, TRBD1 (5 bases). Trimming cost V 5 bases and J 4 bases, with 15 bases left between them. The CDR3 extends over 16 amino acids. Germline V lookup: CDR1 SNHLY, CDR2 FYNNEI.

This sequence joins TRBV28 and TRBJ2-7; 7 positions match TRBD1. In germline, CDR1 is MDHEN, CDR2 SYDVKM. This CDR3 is built from 17 residues. Trimming removed 6 bases from V and 5 bases from J; junction bases left unmatched: 19. The CDR3 reads CASSRRGFRQGVNEQYF. The CDR3 region has the DNA TGTGCCAGCAGCCGACGGGGTTTTCGGCAGGGGGTAAACGAGCAGTACTTC.

This clonotype occurred a few times. The J gene is TRBJ2-7, the V gene TRBV20-1, with D possibly being TRBD1 or TRBD2 (6 bases each). V gave up 7 bases and J gave up 5 bases, with 18 bases separating them. The CDR3 totals 13 residues. Germline CDR1 reads DFQATT; CDR2 reads SNEGSKA (reference sequence). In DNA form, the CDR3 reads TGCAGTGTGAGGGGGGTCAGACAGAACGAGCAGTACTTC. Translated, it gives CSVRGVRQNEQYF.

The chain employs TRBV2 and TRBJ2-3; 8 positions match TRBD2. Germline values: CDR1 SNHLY, CDR2 FYNNEI. The CDR3 is 15 amino acids. J lost 10 bases, V lost 0 bases, and 9 bases had no gene match. The CDR3 protein is CASSEARGLAYAQYF. The CDR3 DNA reads as TGTGCCAGCAGTGAAGCGCGTGGACTAGCTTATGCGCAGTATTTT.

The CDR3 DNA sequence: TGTGCCAGCAGTCGACCCTTCACAGGGGCGGTTGGATCTGGGGCCAACGTCCTGACTTTC. Translating it yields CASSRPFTGAVGSGANVLTF. The chain has TRBV28 and TRBJ2-6; 7 bases agree with TRBD1. CDR1 is MDHEN and CDR2 is SYDVKM in the germline V gene. The CDR3 runs 20 residues. With V trimmed by 5 bases and J by 1 base, 17 bases remained unmatched.

This clonotype showed up just a few times. The chain recombines TRBV7-9 with TRBJ1-5; 7 nucleotides align to TRBD1. CDR1 is SEHNR, CDR2 FQNEAQ, per germline (reference sequence). V gave up 1 base and J gave up 1 base; unmatched junction bases: 13. The CDR3 has 19 residues. CDR3 bases: TGTGCCAGCAGCTTAGGCGAGGGGGGGGCGACAGGGAGCAATCAGCCCCAGCATTTT. It translates to CASSLGEGGATGSNQPQHF.

This clonotype showed up just a few times. V and J are TRBV20-1 and TRBJ2-2; 7 positions agree with TRBD2. The CDR3 is 15 residues long. Per germline, CDR1 DFQATT and CDR2 SNEGSKA (reference sequence). Trimming cost V 3 bases and J 5 bases; bases outside gene matches: 9. In DNA form, the CDR3 reads TGCAGTGCTAGGCCCGCCCGGACTAGGACCGGGGAGCTGTTTTTT. This codes for CSARPARTRTGELFF.

This clonotype turned up a few times. The rearrangement joins TRBV24-1 to TRBJ2-1; D possibly corresponds to TRBD2 (6 bases). V lost 0 bases and J lost 6, with 17 bases in between. This CDR3 has 17 residues. In germline, CDR1 is KGHDR, CDR2 SFDVKD. CDR3 DNA sequence: TGTGCCACCAGTGATTTGACCCGAGGTGGTAGCGGCAATGAGCAGTTCTTC. Protein sequence: CATSDLTRGGSGNEQFF.

The chain recombines TRBV5-6 with TRBJ1-1; TRBD1 aligns across 9 bases. The V and J ends lost 1 base and 1 base, in that order; junction bases with no gene match: 2. Germline V gene lookup returns CDR1 SGHDT and CDR2 YYEEEE. This CDR3 is 15 amino acids long. The CDR3 nucleotides read TGTGCCAGCAGCTTGCCGGGACAGGGGAACACTGAAGCTTTCTTT. Its translation: CASSLPGQGNTEAFF. The full variable domain, in which reference TRBV5-6 and TRBJ1-1 provide the parts outside the CDR3, is DAGVTQSPTHLIKTRGQQVTLRCSPKSGHDTVSWYQQALGQGPQFIFQYYEEEERQRGNFPDRFSGHQFPNYSSELNVNALLLGDSALYLCASSLPGQGNTEAFFGQGTRLTVV.

The chain uses TRBV7-2 and TRBJ1-2, with 8 bases that match TRBD1. The ends lost 5 bases at V and 4 bases at J; junction bases unmatched: 6. The germline gives CDR1 SGHTA, CDR2 FQGNSA. This CDR3 has 14 residues. The DNA of the CDR3 is TGTGCCAGCAGCCCCGAGCAGGGGGCCTATGGCTACACCTTC. Protein product: CASSPEQGAYGYTF. The full variable domain, its missing parts supplied by reference TRBV7-2 and TRBJ1-2, is GAGVSQSPSNKVTEKGKDVELRCDPISGHTALYWYRQSLGQGLEFLIYFQGNSAPDKSGLPSDRFSAERTGGSVSTLTIQRTQQEDSAVYLCASSPEQGAYGYTFGSGTRLTVV.

The chain is built from TRBV11-1 and TRBJ1-2; D is unclear. The CDR3 consists of 14 residues. The germline CDR1 and CDR2 sequences are SGHAT and FQDESV (reference sequence). Trimming left V 2 bases short and J 4 bases short, with 11 bases between. CDR3 sequence: CASSLLGDSYGYTF. DNA of the CDR3: TGTGCCAGCAGCTTATTAGGAGATAGCTATGGCTACACCTTC.

This sequence joins TRBV11-3 and TRBJ2-3, with TRBD1 matching over 8 bases. The CDR3 consists of 16 residues. CDR1 is SGHNT and CDR2 is YENEEA in the germline V gene. V was pared by 5 bases and J by 3 bases, with 10 bases of the junction left unmatched. CDR3 nucleotide sequence: TGTGCCAGCAGCCAAAGACAGGGGCGGTTGACAGATACGCAGTATTTT. Its translation: CASSQRQGRLTDTQYF.

J is TRBJ2-7 and V is TRBV28; D unresolved. V lost 6 bases and J 3 bases, leaving 12 bases between the germline ends. The CDR3 loop spans 13 amino acids. CDR1 MDHEN and CDR2 SYDVKM come from the germline V gene. The CDR3 loop is CASSLGPDYEQYF. In DNA, the CDR3 is TGTGCCAGCAGCCTCGGGCCTGACTACGAGCAGTACTTC.

This clonotype was seen once. V and J are TRBV19 and TRBJ1-1; 7 bases agree with TRBD1. This CDR3 has 13 amino acids. The V and J ends lost 3 bases and 9 bases, in that order; junction bases with no gene match: 7. Per germline, CDR1 LNHDA and CDR2 SQIVND (reference sequence). CDR3 DNA: TGTGCCAGTAGTATGGAGGGACAGAGGAAAGCTTTCTTT. Translated, it gives CASSMEGQRKAFF.

This clonotype occurred once. V and J are TRBV7-9 and TRBJ2-7; no clear D gene. The CDR3 covers 13 residues. The germline V gene has CDR1 SEHNR and CDR2 FQNEAQ (reference sequence). V was pared by 1 base and J by 3 bases, with 7 bases between. DNA of the CDR3: TGTGCCAGCAGCTTAGTAACCCACTACGAGCAGTACTTC. Protein sequence: CASSLVTHYEQYF. The variable domain in full, completed from reference TRBV7-9 and TRBJ2-7, reads DTGVSQNPRHKITKRGQNVTFRCDPISEHNRLYWYRQTLGQGPEFLTYFQNEAQLEKSRLLSDRFSAERPKGSFSTLEIQRTEQGDSAMYLCASSLVTHYEQYFGPGTRLTVT.

The rearrangement links TRBV28 to TRBJ2-6, with 8 bases lining up with TRBD1. Germline V lookup: CDR1 MDHEN, CDR2 SYDVKM. After removal of 6 bases from V and 2 bases from J, the junction contained 12 bases not matched to a gene. This CDR3 spans 18 amino acids. This chain's CDR3 is CASSSPGTGAAGANVLTF. Here the CDR3 DNA reads TGTGCCAGCAGCTCCCCAGGGACAGGCGCCGCTGGGGCCAACGTCCTGACTTTC.

V usage is TRBV20-1 and J usage is TRBJ2-7; 12 bases align to TRBD2. This CDR3 spans 16 amino acids. Trimming took 0 bases from V and 3 from J; bases not matched to a gene: 6. Germline V gene lookup returns CDR1 DFQATT and CDR2 SNEGSKA (reference sequence). The CDR3 DNA is TGCAGTGCTAGAGATTCCGAGACTAGCGGGAGCTACGAGCAGTACTTC. Its translation is CSARDSETSGSYEQYF.